The sequence of this T cell receptor (beta chain) was determined in a study of blood T cell repertoires in COVID-19. Study-level information: COVID-19 samples from acute and convalescent phases originated in the United States, Italy and Spain. T cells, B-cell-depleted T cells, or PBMCs provided the cDNA or gDNA that served as material.

The V gene's germline CDR1 is MNHNS and CDR2 SASEGT. This CDR3 is built from 13 residues. The V and J ends lost 3 bases and 9 bases, in that order; junction bases with no gene match: 6. Sequencing was performed with immunoSEQ multiplex PCR; in TCRdb, only in-frame clones are kept and a portion is missing. The sample records over 100,000 clones, 75% to 85% being singletons. The material sequenced was peripheral blood. The V call is TRBV6-1, the J call TRBJ2-7; 9 nucleotides line up with TRBD1. The source is a woman older than 75 with active or convalescent COVID-19. This CDR3 reads CASSETNRGRQYF. In DNA form, the CDR3 reads TGTGCCAGCAGTGAGACCAACAGGGGGCGGCAGTACTTC.